This T cell receptor (beta chain) was documented in a study of cytomegalovirus exposure and HLA in healthy donors. With 60 Vbeta and 13 Jbeta primers, the PCR was carried out. Assay used: immunoSEQ multiplex PCR; TCRdb lists only in-frame clones, some missing. Altogether under 150,000 clones are present, about three quarters being singletons, with the ten largest covering 6.5% to 7%. Regarding this clone: Its antigen is still unknown.

Study-wide points: TCR beta V segments were, for the most part, productive about 87% or about 30% of the time in an earlier analysis. Later analysis indicated greater clonal expansion among HLA-associated TCR beta chains than among equally common other chains. The classifier was said to identify cytomegalovirus status with high specificity and sensitivity.

J gave up 2 bases and V 4 bases, and 14 bases lay outside the gene matches. CDR3 length equals 17 residues. The germline gives CDR1 LNHDA, CDR2 SQIVND (reference sequence). V is TRBV19 and J is TRBJ2-7; 7 nucleotides agree with TRBD1. This receptor was taken from a man aged 35 to 55 in good health and CMV-seropositive. The sample taken for sequencing was PBMCs. CDR3 in DNA: TGTGCCAGTAGTACAATAGACGTGGGACAGTCTCCCTACGAGCAGTACTTC. Its translation is CASSTIDVGQSPYEQYF.